Below, 17 T cell receptor beta chains from the same sample are listed, as sequenced in a study of shared clonotypes between healthy human individuals. The method was immunoSEQ multiplex PCR; TCRdb's version includes in-frame clones alone and lacks a portion of them. The sample yields 2 million to 3 million clones, 93% seen once. Material: naive CD4+ T cells from PBMCs. Documented subset: CD45RA+ positively selected. All receptors come from a man between 18 and 35 years old in good health. Some clones in this sample may be carry-over from other donors' samples.

The genes are TRBV14 and TRBJ2-1; tentatively, D is TRBD2 (8 bases). The CDR3 consists of 17 residues. Per germline, CDR1 SGHDN and CDR2 FVKESK. V was clipped by 1 base and J by 10 bases, with 23 bases between them. The DNA for the CDR3 is TGTGCCAGCAGCCAAGTTAGGGACAGCAGCGGGAGTTTAGAGCAGTTCTTC. Its translation is CASSQVRDSSGSLEQFF.

The chain employs TRBV7-3 and TRBJ2-3; TRBD2 matches at 7 bases. J lost 4 bases, V lost 5 bases, and 9 bases had no gene match. The CDR3 covers 15 residues. The germline V gene encodes CDR1 SGHTA and CDR2 FQGTGA. The CDR3 spells CASSIGLDLADTQYF. The CDR3 bases are TGTGCCAGCAGCATTGGACTAGATCTTGCAGATACGCAGTATTTT. Full variable domain (outside the CDR3, taken from reference TRBV7-3 and TRBJ2-3): GAGVSQTPSNKVTEKGKYVELRCDPISGHTALYWYRQSLGQGPEFLIYFQGTGAADDSGLPNDRFFAVRPEGSVSTLKIQRTERGDSAVYLCASSIGLDLADTQYFGPGTRLTVL.

V is TRBV7-3 and J is TRBJ2-1, with 8 bases that match TRBD1. The CDR3 extends over 21 amino acids. V gave up 3 bases and J gave up 0 bases; unmatched junction bases: 19. The germline V gene encodes CDR1 SGHTA and CDR2 FQGTGA. CDR3 in DNA: TGTGCCAGCAGCTTTTTAGATATCGACAGGGGCCCCGATAGCTCCTACAATGAGCAGTTCTTC. Its translation is CASSFLDIDRGPDSSYNEQFF.

The CDR3 loop reads CASSARRLVNTEAFF. The CDR3 bases are TGTGCCAGCAGTGCCCGACGGTTAGTGAACACTGAAGCTTTCTTT. The chain is built from TRBV6-1 and TRBJ1-1, with D unclear. V lost 4 bases, J lost 0 bases, and 12 bases lay in between. CDR3 length: 15 residues. Germline assignment: CDR1 MNHNS and CDR2 SASEGT.

The chain recombines TRBV5-1 with TRBJ2-1, with a possible D match to TRBD2 (5 bases). V gave up 5 bases and J gave up 0 bases, with 15 bases separating them. Per the germline V gene, CDR1 is SGHRS and CDR2 is YFSETQ. CDR3 size: 16 residues. The CDR3 DNA reads TGCGCCAGCAGGAATTCTCCGACTAACTCCTACAATGAGCAGTTCTTC. Encoded protein: CASRNSPTNSYNEQFF.

The chain joins TRBV29-1 to TRBJ1-2; D is unresolved. This CDR3 spans 13 amino acids. Germline values: CDR1 SQVTM, CDR2 ANQGSEA. With 3 bases removed from V and 6 bases from J, the gap between germline ends came to 14 bases. Here the CDR3 reads CSVDRMSVNGYTF. The CDR3 region has the DNA TGCAGCGTTGACAGGATGTCGGTTAATGGCTACACCTTC.

This chain links TRBV18 with TRBJ1-3; D call uncertain. Germline CDR1 reads KGHSH; CDR2 reads LQKENI. With 3 bases removed from V and 4 bases from J, the gap between germline ends came to 10 bases. CDR3 length: 14 amino acids. CDR3 amino acids: CASSPGIGGNTIYF. CDR3 nucleotides: TGTGCCAGCTCACCGGGAATAGGAGGAAACACCATATATTTT.

This chain uses TRBV19 with TRBJ2-7, with TRBD1 matching over 7 bases. Germline CDR1 LNHDA, CDR2 SQIVND (reference sequence). The CDR3 length is 14 residues. Germline trimming cut 6 bases from V and 5 bases from J; bases unmatched to any gene: 10. CDR3: CASRKTGFTDEQYF. The CDR3 DNA follows: TGTGCCAGTAGGAAGACAGGGTTCACGGACGAGCAGTACTTC.

The chain carries TRBV25-1 and TRBJ2-5; 15 bases are a match to TRBD2. With the DNA end fitting TRBJ2-7 better, the J assignment may be wrong. This CDR3 is built from 16 residues. CDR1 is MGHDK, CDR2 SYGVNS, per germline. The DNA of the CDR3 is TGTGCCAGCAGTGCCAGGACTAGCGGGAGGGCCTCCGAGCAGTACTTC. Residues: CASSARTSGRASEQYF.

This chain links TRBV16 with TRBJ1-5; D is unresolved. Germline V gives CDR1 KGHSY, CDR2 FQNENV. V was clipped by 1 base and J by 3 bases, with 10 bases between them. This CDR3 contains 15 residues. CDR3 bases: TGTGCCAGCAGCCAATTAGCTGCTATCAATCAGCCCCAGCATTTT. Its protein product is CASSQLAAINQPQHF.

This chain connects TRBV5-6 to TRBJ2-3; 9 nucleotides align to TRBD2. The length of the CDR3 is 15 residues. CDR1 is SGHDT and CDR2 is YYEEEE in the germline V gene. J gave up 5 bases and V 4 bases, and 8 bases lay outside the gene matches. The CDR3 DNA sequence: TGTGCCAGCAGCCTTAGCGGGAGAAGGGAAGATACGCAGTATTTT. This gives the protein CASSLSGRREDTQYF.

This chain connects TRBV28 to TRBJ1-3; 7 bases line up with TRBD1. Germline CDR1 reads MDHEN; CDR2 reads SYDVKM. The junction had 7 bases not matched to a gene; V was cut back by 5 bases and J by 0 bases. The CDR3 length is 16 residues. The CDR3 DNA is TGTGCCAGCAGTGCGACAGGGAACCCCTCTGGAAACACCATATATTTT. Amino acids: CASSATGNPSGNTIYF.

J is TRBJ2-1 and V is TRBV1; the table assigns TRBD2, which was not confirmed against the DNA. TRBV1 is designated a pseudogene. The CDR3 is 10 residues long. The CDR3 loop reads CTSRGGEQFF. The CDR3 nucleotides are TGCACCAGCCGGGGGGGTGAGCAGTTCTTC.

The table lists this clone with a few counts. The V call is TRBV6-1, the J call TRBJ1-1; TRBD1 aligns across 7 bases. The germline V gene has CDR1 MNHNS and CDR2 SASEGT. The junction had 7 bases not matched to a gene; V was cut back by 4 bases and J by 2 bases. The CDR3 spans 15 residues. As DNA, the CDR3 is TGTGCCAGCAGTGTACTAGACAGGGAAAACACTGAAGCTTTCTTT. It is translated as CASSVLDRENTEAFF.

CDR3 DNA sequence: TGTGCCAGCAGCTTAGGGGGCGGCGGGATCTCCTACGAGCAGTACTTC. This sequence encodes CASSLGGGGISYEQYF. The chain combines TRBV7-2 with TRBJ2-7, with TRBD2 as a possible D gene (6 bases). Germline values: CDR1 SGHTA, CDR2 FQGNSA. V lost 1 base to trimming and J lost 0 bases, with 13 bases between them. The CDR3 consists of 16 residues. Together with reference TRBV7-2 and TRBJ2-7, the CDR3 gives the full variable domain: GAGVSQSPSNKVTEKGKDVELRCDPISGHTALYWYRQSLGQGLEFLIYFQGNSAPDKSGLPSDRFSAERTGGSVSTLTIQRTQQEDSAVYLCASSLGGGGISYEQYFGPGTRLTVT.

The chain carries TRBV6-5 and TRBJ1-5, with D perhaps matching TRBD1 (6 bases). This CDR3 has 13 amino acids. Trimming stripped 5 bases from V and 6 bases from J, with 11 bases between. Germline V lookup: CDR1 MNHEY, CDR2 SVGAGI. The CDR3 loop is CASSLLGGQPQHF. In DNA, the CDR3 is TGTGCCAGCAGTCTCTTAGGGGGTCAGCCCCAGCATTTT.

A single count supports this clone. J is TRBJ2-3 and V is TRBV6-5; tentative D call: TRBD2 (6 bases). In germline, CDR1 is MNHEY, CDR2 SVGAGI. CDR3 length: 14 amino acids. Trimming shortened V by 8 bases and J by 0 bases, and 12 bases separated the two germline ends. CDR3 sequence reads: CASGRSGSTDTQYF. CDR3 in DNA: TGTGCCAGCGGAAGGAGCGGGAGCACAGATACGCAGTATTTT.